This TCR beta chain derives from a study of cytomegalovirus exposure and HLA in healthy donors. Profiling relied on immunoSEQ multiplex PCR, and the TCRdb table lists in-frame clones only, not all of them. The sample includes approximately 88,000 clones, roughly 84% of them seen just once. Of note for this clone: Antigen specificity is unknown.

Points from the study as a whole: Researchers counted over 150 TCR beta chains as cytomegalovirus-associated. According to a later analysis, TCR clusters from the first cohort tended to co-occur in the 100 to 150 validation repertoires.

The sequence came from a woman aged 18-35 years in good health and CMV-seropositive. Specimen: PBMCs.

CDR3 protein: CASSLGDRGDDEQYF. CDR3 nucleotide sequence: TGTGCCAGCAGTTTAGGGGACAGGGGCGACGACGAGCAGTACTTC. The genes are TRBV28 and TRBJ2-7, with 10 positions matching TRBD1. The CDR3 runs to 15 residues. Germline values: CDR1 MDHEN, CDR2 SYDVKM. V lost 2 bases, J lost 5 bases, and 6 bases stayed unmatched.